This T cell receptor beta chain was found in a study of T-cell memory formation after mild COVID-19 (dated by TCRdb to 2020 to 2023). At the level of the whole study: TCR sequence clusters from the two donors were largely donor specific. Two young, previously healthy adult volunteers, one female and one male, were included in the cohort. T-cell clones expanding and contracting after mild COVID-19 in a couple of donors were tracked by longitudinal TCRalpha and TCRbeta repertoire sequencing. What the research found in general, with its limitations: Contracting CD4+ clones turned up mainly in the CM and EM memory subsets, whereas EMRA was where CD8+ clones were enriched. Some responding clones were detected in pre-infection memory, which suggested that pre-existing cross-reactive memory T cells had joined the SARS-CoV-2 response. The study included only a couple of mild cases, and larger cohorts that include severe cases with pre-infection samples were judged to be necessary. Clones that contracted from day 15 to 85 showed balanced CD4/CD8 phenotypes, whereas a second wave of clones that expanded from day 15 to 37 leaned towards CD4+. The second-wave clones that peaked on day 37 were not confirmed to be SARS-CoV-2 specific.

Ficoll-Paque density gradient centrifugation was the method used to isolate PBMCs. Remarks on this clonotype: The specificity of this receptor is unknown. No base quality values were provided; no much bigger clone lies one nucleotide off.

TCRdb shows the sequencer as Illumina NovaSeq 6000. TCRalpha and TCRbeta cDNA libraries were built by 5'RACE with constant-segment primers, adding sample barcodes and unique molecular identifiers. Trizol reagent was used to extract RNA from every sample. Amplification of the libraries took two PCR steps, and the second step added a second sample barcode plus Illumina TruSeq adapters. Sequencing of libraries was performed on an Illumina NovaSeq with 2 x 150 bp paired-end reads. In the source study's methods: With migec v1.2.7, reads were demultiplexed and then collapsed into UMI-guided consensus sequences. Using mixcr v2.1.11, the UMI consensuses were aligned to TRA and TRB V and J templates and assembled into clonotypes. A clonotype was counted as expanded or contracted only when both edgeR and NoisET called the clonotype significant, with the noise models trained on biological replicates. edgeR calls used a false discovery rate-adjusted p below 0.01 and a log2 fold-change threshold of 1. As an exploratory analysis of dynamics, max-normalized trajectories of the 1000 most abundant clonotypes were examined with PCA combined with hierarchical clustering. The CD4 or CD8 phenotype of responding clones was assigned using the separately sequenced CD4+ and CD8+ repertoires. The raw public data were reprocessed by TCRdb itself: fastp quality trimming at Q25, MiXCR clonotype calling, in-frame beta chains only. Rows with one shared CDR3 protein collapse into an entry with the most common genes and DNA. These V and J calls originate from TCRdb's pipeline instead of the authors' own analysis. A total of 290,000 or so distinct CDR3 sequences appear in this sample, less than 20% of them only once. 21% of the sample is taken by the ten largest.

According to the germline V gene (reference sequence), CDR1 reads DFQATT and CDR2 reads SNEGSKA. V lost 7 bases and J lost 4 bases; the stretch between them is 17 bases long. From the cysteine up to the phenylalanine, the CDR3 has a length of 14 residues. Only CDR3 DNA remains: 42 bases, in frame from the first base. The chain is encoded by TRBV20-1 joined to TRBJ1-3; the D gene identity is not certain. This TCR came from a man between 18 and 35 years old who had mild COVID-19 (a few samples of this study predate the infection). The sample titles of this study are shuffled in the database, so cell type and time point are left out; the donor was told from shared clones. The sample taken for sequencing was PBMCs or a T cell subset sorted from them (not recorded which). Read as DNA, the sequence is TGCAGTGTCCCGGACGGCGGTAGGGGAAACACCATATATTTT. Translated, this gives CSVPDGGRGNTIYF.